One T cell receptor (beta chain) is described in this entry. Its antigen is unidentified. The sample belongs to a study of CD8+ T cells in alopecia areata. Looked up from germline, CDR1 is SEHNR and CDR2 is FQNEAQ (reference sequence). The V end lost 3 bases, the J end lost 7 bases, and 13 bases lay between the germline ends. There are 13 residues in the CDR3. Extracted RNA was reverse transcribed, and the resulting cDNA served as sequencing template. Generated by immunoSEQ multiplex PCR, the TCRdb table keeps only in-frame clones and is missing some. This sample yields tens of thousands of clones, of which about two thirds are seen a single time; around 15% belongs to the top ten. Study-level findings and limits: Many of the expanded lesional clones endured in scalp and blood while on tofacitinib.

Treatment indicated: oral pan-JAK inhibitor, 5-10 mg twice daily. The receptor's source is a human donor with alopecia areata. Specimen: CD8+ T cells sorted from blood, collected at week 44, from a patient treated with tofacitinib. The rearrangement uses TRBV7-9 and TRBJ2-7; TRBD2 might be the D (6 bases). The DNA for the CDR3 is TGTGCCAGCAGCTTGGCCCGGGGGAGGGAGCAGTACTTC. It yields the protein CASSLARGREQYF.